The present entry profiles one T cell receptor beta chain with its context. Ten or more counts support this clonotype. The antigen this receptor binds is unknown. Within one base of it there is no much larger clone, and no base qualities were kept. Systemically healthy Caucasian individuals from Russia, around 39 in total and aged roughly 6 to 90 years, were included as donors. Roughly 9 milliliters of peripheral blood were drawn from each donor into EDTA-treated Vacutainer tubes. Ficoll-Paque density-gradient centrifugation was used to isolate PBMCs, with at least 6.5 million per sample. Trizol reagent was used to extract total RNA from PBMCs, with at least 5.5 micrograms per sample. For every donor, flow cytometry on a PBMC aliquot measured the percentage of naive CD45RAhigh/CD27high T cells. Receptor libraries were prepared by 5' RACE. Sequenced on an Illumina HiSeq 2500. A second PCR of roughly 6 to 11 cycles was performed with a sample-barcoded 5' primer and a J-beta primer mix. A unique molecular identifier was introduced onto each TCR beta cDNA molecule by a template-switch 5' adaptor carrying 12 random nucleotides. Each sample yielded at least 2.5 million CDR3-containing paired-end reads. The Mint cDNA synthesis kit, primed by a TRBC-specific oligonucleotide, was used to synthesize first-strand cDNA from all RNA. All cDNA was treated with uracil-DNA glycosylase and then went through a first 18-cycle PCR with the universal primers M1SS and BC2_uni_R. On the study's bioinformatics: Each sample was normalized by randomly selecting 1 million high-quality reads, each carrying a distinct molecular identifier. Instead of being binned into consensus sequences, reads with shared molecular identifiers were discarded. MiTCR, with a Q25 quality threshold and the strictest error-elimination algorithm, was used for CDR3 identification, clonotype clustering and error correction. A nonparametric unseen species model with Euler transformation was used to estimate a lower bound on total TCR beta diversity. TCRdb trimmed the raw reads at Q25, called clones with MiXCR and kept productive beta chains. Merged by CDR3 protein, the rows form single entries marked with the most common genes and DNA. The V and J calls come from TCRdb's annotation, not from the publication. This sample gives over 1.5 million distinct CDR3 sequences in total; roughly 49% of them show up just once. 2.1% of the sample lies in the top ten.

The data originate from a study of blood T cells in healthy people across ages (dated by TCRdb to 2015 to 2017). With respect to the entire study: Template switching captured roughly one uniquely barcoded TCR beta cDNA molecule per two T cells in model experiments. To avoid experimental bias, donors of different ages were randomly spread across the sequencing lanes. Age-related changes in TCR beta repertoire diversity were measured in the study by deep sequencing normalized with unique cDNA molecular identifiers. The donors were divided into four age groups: young (average around 15 years), middle-aged (over 35), aged (about 62) and long-lived (about 90). The study analyzed two additional independent replicas of 1 million unique cDNA reads from the same blood draw for two donors, one aged 18 to 30 and one aged 80 or older.

Here is what the overall study found, with its caveats: Compared with the aged group, the long-lived group had more naive CD4+ T cells, fewer expanded clones and increased TCR diversity, a pattern suggesting age selection. The CMV infection status of donors was not known, potentially confounding age-related changes in expanded clonotypes. Estimates of total diversity from one million sequenced T cells were regarded as lower bounds and underestimates. There was a strong correlation between observed TCR beta diversity and the percentage of naive T cells measured by flow cytometry. Observed TCR beta diversity per million T cells fell roughly linearly with age, and a significant reduction was already apparent by age roughly 41. Since profiling was done on bulk unsorted PBMCs, naive and antigen-experienced compartments could not be conclusively compared.

At the junction V is shortened by 1 base and J by 1 base; bases outside the gene matches: 0. For CDR1 and CDR2, the germline V gene (reference sequence) lists DFQATT and SNEGSKA. The CDR3 goes from the cysteine to the phenylalanine over 14 residues. The CDR3 DNA has 42 bases and is translated from base 1. The TCR comes from a woman aged 40 to 50 in good health. The chain joins TRBV20-1 to TRBJ2-3; 9 central bases correspond to TRBD2. Material for sequencing was blood. The nucleotide sequence is TGCAGTGCTAGAGGGACTAGCGGCACAGATACGCAGTATTTT. Its protein is CSARGTSGTDTQYF.